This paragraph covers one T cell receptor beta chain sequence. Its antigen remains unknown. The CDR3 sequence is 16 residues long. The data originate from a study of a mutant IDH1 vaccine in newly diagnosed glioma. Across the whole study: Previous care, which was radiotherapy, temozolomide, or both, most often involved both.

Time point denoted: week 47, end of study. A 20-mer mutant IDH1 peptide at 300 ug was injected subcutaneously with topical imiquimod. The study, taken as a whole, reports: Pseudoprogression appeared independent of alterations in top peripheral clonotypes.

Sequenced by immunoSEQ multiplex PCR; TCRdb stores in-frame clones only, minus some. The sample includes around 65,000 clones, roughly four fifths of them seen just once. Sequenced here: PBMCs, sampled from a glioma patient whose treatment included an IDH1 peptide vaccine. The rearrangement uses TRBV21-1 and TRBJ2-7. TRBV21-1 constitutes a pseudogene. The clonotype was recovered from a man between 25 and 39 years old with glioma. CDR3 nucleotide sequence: TGTGCCAGCAGCAAAGGGGGAACCGTGGTGGCCTACGAGCAGTACTTC. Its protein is CASSKGGTVVAYEQYF.